The T cell receptor beta chain under discussion was sequenced for a study of T-cell memory formation after mild COVID-19. Whole-study context: Largely donor-specific sequence clusters came from two donors. Findings and caveats of the study: Clones contracting day 15 to 85 were balanced CD4/CD8; later expanders leaned CD4+. Contracting CD4+ clones sat mainly in CM and EM; CD8+ in EMRA.

Constant-segment-primed 5'RACE gave TCR alpha and TCR beta cDNA libraries with sample barcodes and UMIs. TCRdb used MiXCR to reprocess the 5' RACE reads, holding one entry per CDR3 protein. In the table there are roughly 86,000 distinct CDR3 sequences, over 13% of which are singletons. A remark on this clonotype: Its antigen is still unknown.

This TCR was sampled from a man aged 18 to 30 who had mild COVID-19 (a few samples of this study predate the infection). Cell type and time point are not known. The specimen sequenced was PBMCs or a T cell subset sorted from them (not recorded which).

Here the CDR3 reads CASSDRDTAYEQYF. The CDR3 DNA reads as TGTGCCAGCAGCGACCGGGACACTGCCTACGAGCAGTACTTC. The chain uses TRBV9 and TRBJ2-7, with a possible D match to TRBD1 (6 bases). V was pared by 3 bases and J by 2 bases, with 12 bases between. This CDR3 is built from 14 residues. Looked up from germline, CDR1 is SGDLS and CDR2 is YYNGEE.